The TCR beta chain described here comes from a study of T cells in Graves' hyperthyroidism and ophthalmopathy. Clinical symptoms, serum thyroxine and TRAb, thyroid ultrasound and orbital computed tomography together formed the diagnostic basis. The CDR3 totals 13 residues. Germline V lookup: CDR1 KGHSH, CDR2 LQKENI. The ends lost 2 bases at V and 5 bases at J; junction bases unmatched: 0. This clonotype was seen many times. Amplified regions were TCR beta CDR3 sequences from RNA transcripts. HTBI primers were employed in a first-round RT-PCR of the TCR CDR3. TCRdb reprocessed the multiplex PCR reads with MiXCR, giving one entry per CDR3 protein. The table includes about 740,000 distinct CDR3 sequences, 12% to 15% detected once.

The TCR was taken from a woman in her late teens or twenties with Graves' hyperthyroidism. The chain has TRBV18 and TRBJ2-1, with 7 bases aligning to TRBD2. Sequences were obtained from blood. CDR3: CASSPGLDNEQFF. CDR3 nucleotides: TGTGCCAGCTCACCAGGACTAGACAATGAGCAGTTCTTC.